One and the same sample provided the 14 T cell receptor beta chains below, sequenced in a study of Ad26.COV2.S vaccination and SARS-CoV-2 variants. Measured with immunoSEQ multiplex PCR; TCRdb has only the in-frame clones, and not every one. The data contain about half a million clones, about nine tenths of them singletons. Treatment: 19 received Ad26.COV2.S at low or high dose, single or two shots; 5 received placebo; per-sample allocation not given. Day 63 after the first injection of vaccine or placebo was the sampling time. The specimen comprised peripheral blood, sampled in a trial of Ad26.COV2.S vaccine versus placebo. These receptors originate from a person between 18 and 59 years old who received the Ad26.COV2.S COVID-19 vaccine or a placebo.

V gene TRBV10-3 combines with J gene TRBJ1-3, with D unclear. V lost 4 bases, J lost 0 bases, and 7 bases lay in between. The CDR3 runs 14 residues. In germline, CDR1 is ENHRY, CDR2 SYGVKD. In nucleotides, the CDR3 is TGTGCCATCAGTGCAGGCACCTCTGGAAACACCATATATTTT. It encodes CAISAGTSGNTIYF.

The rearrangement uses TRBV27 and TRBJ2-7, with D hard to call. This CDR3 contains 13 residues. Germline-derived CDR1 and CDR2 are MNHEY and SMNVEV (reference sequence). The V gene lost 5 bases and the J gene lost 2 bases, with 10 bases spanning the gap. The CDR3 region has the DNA TGTGCCAGCAGTAACTCCCCCCCCTACGAGCAGTACTTC. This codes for CASSNSPPYEQYF.

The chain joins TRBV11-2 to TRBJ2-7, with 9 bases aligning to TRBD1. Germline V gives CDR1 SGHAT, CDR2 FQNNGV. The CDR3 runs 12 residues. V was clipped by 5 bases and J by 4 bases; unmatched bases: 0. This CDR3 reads CASSGTGYEQYF. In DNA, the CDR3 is TGTGCCAGCAGCGGGACAGGGTACGAGCAGTACTTC. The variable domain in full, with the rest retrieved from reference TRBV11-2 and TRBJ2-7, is EAGVAQSPRYKIIEKRQSVAFWCNPISGHATLYWYQQILGQGPKLLIQFQNNGVVDDSQLPKDRFSAERLKGVDSTLKIQPAKLEDSAVYLCASSGTGYEQYFGPGTRLTVT.

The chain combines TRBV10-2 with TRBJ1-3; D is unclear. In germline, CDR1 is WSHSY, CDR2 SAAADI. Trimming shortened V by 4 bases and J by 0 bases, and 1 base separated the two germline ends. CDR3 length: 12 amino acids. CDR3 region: CASSGSGNTIYF. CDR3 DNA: TGCGCCAGCAGTGGCTCTGGAAACACCATATATTTT.

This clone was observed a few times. The CDR3, as DNA: TGCAGTGCTAGTATGAATATGGGAATCAGAATCCTCCACTTT. This gives the protein CSASMNMGIRILHF. This chain joins TRBV20-1 and TRBJ1-6; D uncertain. CDR3 size: 14 residues. Trimming removed 3 bases from V and 15 bases from J, with 21 bases in between. Germline CDR1 and CDR2: DFQATT and SNEGSKA (reference sequence).

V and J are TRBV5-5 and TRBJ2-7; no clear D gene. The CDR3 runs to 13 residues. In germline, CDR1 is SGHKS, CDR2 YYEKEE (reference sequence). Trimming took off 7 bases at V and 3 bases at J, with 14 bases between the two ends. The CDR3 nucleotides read TGTGCCAGCGGTATTGCGCGTCACTACGAGCAGTACTTC. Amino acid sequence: CASGIARHYEQYF.

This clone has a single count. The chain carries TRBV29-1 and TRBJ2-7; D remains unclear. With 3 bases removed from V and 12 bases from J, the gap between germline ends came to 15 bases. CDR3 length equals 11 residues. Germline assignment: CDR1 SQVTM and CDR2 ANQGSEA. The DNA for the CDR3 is TGCAGCGTTGAGGTCCCGCCTCTGGGGTACTTC. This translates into CSVEVPPLGYF.

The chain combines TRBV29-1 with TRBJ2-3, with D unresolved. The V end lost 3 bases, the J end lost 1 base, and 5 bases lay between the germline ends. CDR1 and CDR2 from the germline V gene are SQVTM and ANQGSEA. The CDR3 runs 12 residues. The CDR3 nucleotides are TGCAGCGTTGATCTGGGCACAGATACGCAGTATTTT. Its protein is CSVDLGTDTQYF.

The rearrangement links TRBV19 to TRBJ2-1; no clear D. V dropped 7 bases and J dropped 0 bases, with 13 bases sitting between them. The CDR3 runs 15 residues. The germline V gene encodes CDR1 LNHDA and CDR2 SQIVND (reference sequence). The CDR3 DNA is TGTGCCAGTAAGTCCCCCTACAGCTCCTACAATGAGCAGTTCTTC. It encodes CASKSPYSSYNEQFF.

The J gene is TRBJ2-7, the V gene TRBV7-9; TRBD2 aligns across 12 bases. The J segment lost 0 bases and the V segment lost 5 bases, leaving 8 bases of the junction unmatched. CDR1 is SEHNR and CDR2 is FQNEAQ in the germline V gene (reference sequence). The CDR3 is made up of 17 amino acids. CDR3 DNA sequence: TGTGCCAGCAGCCCAGGACTAGCGGGAACGTCCTCCTACGAGCAGTACTTC. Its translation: CASSPGLAGTSSYEQYF.

CDR3 sequence (DNA): TGTGCCAGCAGCCCTTCACAGGACGGTTACAATGAGCAGTTCTTC. Translated, it gives CASSPSQDGYNEQFF. The chain employs TRBV7-9 and TRBJ2-1; a weak D match, TRBD1 (5 bases). Germline V gene sequence: CDR1 SEHNR, CDR2 FQNEAQ (reference sequence). V shed 5 bases and J shed 4 bases, with 15 bases lying between them. This CDR3 has 15 residues.

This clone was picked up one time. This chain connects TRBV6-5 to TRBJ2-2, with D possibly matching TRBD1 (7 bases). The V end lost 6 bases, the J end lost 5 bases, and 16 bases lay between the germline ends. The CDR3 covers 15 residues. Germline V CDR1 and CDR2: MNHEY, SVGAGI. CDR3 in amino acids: CASRAGQRRTGELFF. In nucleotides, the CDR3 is TGTGCCAGCAGGGCGGGACAGCGAAGGACCGGGGAGCTGTTTTTT.

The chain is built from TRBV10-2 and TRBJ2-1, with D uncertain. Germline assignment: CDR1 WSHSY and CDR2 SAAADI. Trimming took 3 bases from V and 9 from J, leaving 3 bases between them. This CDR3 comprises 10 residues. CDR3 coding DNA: TGCGCCAGCAGTGAAGTTGAGCAGTTCTTC. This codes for CASSEVEQFF.

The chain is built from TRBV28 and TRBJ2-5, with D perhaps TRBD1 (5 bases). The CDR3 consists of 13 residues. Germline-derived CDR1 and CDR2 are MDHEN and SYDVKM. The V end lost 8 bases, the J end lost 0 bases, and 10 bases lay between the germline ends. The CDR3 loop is CASVTGYQETQYF. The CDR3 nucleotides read TGTGCCAGCGTTACAGGATACCAAGAGACCCAGTACTTC. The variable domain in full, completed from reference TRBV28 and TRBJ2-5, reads DVKVTQSSRYLVKRTGEKVFLECVQDMDHENMFWYRQDPGLGLRLIYFSYDVKMKEKGDIPEGYSVSREKKERFSLILESASTNQTSMYLCASVTGYQETQYFGPGTRLLVL.